Shown below are 31 T cell receptor beta chains from a single sample sequenced in a study of blood T cell repertoires in COVID-19. Some clones are missing from TCRdb's copy, which holds only in-frame ones; the method was immunoSEQ multiplex PCR. The repertoire holds 100,000 to 150,000 clones, with about 72% as singletons. The sample consisted of peripheral blood. The source is a woman aged 70-85 years with acute or convalescent COVID-19.

This clone was detected a few times. This rearrangement joins TRBV7-9 to TRBJ1-3; tentative D call: TRBD1 (5 bases). Trimming took off 6 bases at V and 0 bases at J, with 9 bases between the two ends. Germline V gene sequence: CDR1 SEHNR, CDR2 FQNEAQ (reference sequence). The length of the CDR3 is 14 residues. The CDR3 bases are TGTGCCAGCAGACAGGACGTCTCTGGAAACACCATATATTTT. As protein: CASRQDVSGNTIYF.

The rearrangement uses TRBV25-1 and TRBJ2-2; TRBD1 is a possible D gene (6 bases). Germline values: CDR1 MGHDK, CDR2 SYGVNS. CDR3 length equals 14 residues. The V end lost 7 bases, the J end lost 5 bases, and 14 bases lay between the germline ends. The CDR3: CASMGPRGTGELFF. CDR3 in DNA: TGTGCCAGCATGGGACCGAGGGGGACCGGGGAGCTGTTTTTT.

The chain has TRBV7-2 and TRBJ2-7; unclear D gene. Per the germline V gene, CDR1 is SGHTA and CDR2 is FQGNSA. The CDR3 totals 14 residues. Deletions cut 4 bases from V and 2 bases from J, with 12 bases between. The CDR3 bases are TGTGCCAGCAGCTCTTACTTCATCCCCTACGAGCAGTACTTC. It codes for CASSSYFIPYEQYF.

This clone was seen a few times. The V gene is TRBV7-2, the J gene TRBJ1-2; possible D gene TRBD1, 6 bases. There are 15 residues in the CDR3. Germline values: CDR1 SGHTA, CDR2 FQGNSA. Trimming shortened V by 5 bases and J by 4 bases, and 17 bases separated the two germline ends. CDR3 nucleotide sequence: TGTGCCAGCAGCCAAGCAGGGGTGGGGGCCTATGGCTACACCTTC. Translation gives CASSQAGVGAYGYTF. Full variable domain (missing parts from reference TRBV7-2 and TRBJ1-2): GAGVSQSPSNKVTEKGKDVELRCDPISGHTALYWYRQSLGQGLEFLIYFQGNSAPDKSGLPSDRFSAERTGGSVSTLTIQRTQQEDSAVYLCASSQAGVGAYGYTFGSGTRLTVV.

V gene TRBV7-9 combines with J gene TRBJ1-4; tentative D call: TRBD1 (6 bases). Looked up from germline, CDR1 is SEHNR and CDR2 is FQNEAQ (reference sequence). The CDR3 is made up of 15 amino acids. With 5 bases removed from V and 7 bases from J, the gap between germline ends came to 17 bases. CDR3 protein: CASSLREGTLEKLFF. The CDR3 DNA reads TGTGCCAGCAGCCTCCGGGAAGGGACACTTGAAAAACTGTTTTTT.

The chain has TRBV27 and TRBJ1-1; weak D call: TRBD1 (6 bases). Trimming pared 1 base from V and 5 bases from J, leaving 11 bases between. This CDR3 is built from 14 residues. Looked up from germline, CDR1 is MNHEY and CDR2 is SMNVEV (reference sequence). This CDR3 reads CASSLFWGPTEAFF. The DNA for the CDR3 is TGTGCCAGCAGTTTATTTTGGGGGCCGACTGAAGCTTTCTTT.

This chain uses TRBV4-3 with TRBJ1-2, with 8 positions matching TRBD1. Germline V lookup: CDR1 LGHNA, CDR2 YSLEER. The CDR3 extends over 13 amino acids. The junction had 3 bases not matched to a gene; V was cut back by 3 bases and J by 6 bases. This CDR3 reads CASSHETGDGYTF. The CDR3 DNA sequence: TGCGCCAGCAGCCATGAGACAGGGGATGGCTACACCTTC.

The chain has TRBV10-3 and TRBJ1-5, with D perhaps matching TRBD1 (6 bases). The CDR3 runs 13 residues. Trimming pared 6 bases from V and 4 bases from J, leaving 10 bases between. Germline V lookup: CDR1 ENHRY, CDR2 SYGVKD. The chain's CDR3 is CAIRAGANQPQHF. Here the CDR3 DNA reads TGTGCCATCAGAGCAGGGGCAAATCAGCCCCAGCATTTT.

This clone has only one observation. V usage is TRBV10-3 and J usage is TRBJ2-7; weak D call: TRBD1 (6 bases). This CDR3 has 13 residues. V lost 4 bases, J lost 9 bases, and 16 bases lay in between. Germline V lookup: CDR1 ENHRY, CDR2 SYGVKD. The CDR3 DNA follows: TGTGCCATCAGTGGAACAGGGACGACGCGGCAGTACTTC. Translated, it gives CAISGTGTTRQYF.

Many counts were recorded for this clone. The V gene is TRBV21-1, the J gene TRBJ1-5; the table's D call TRBD1 went unverified against the DNA. TRBV21-1 is tagged as a pseudogene. This CDR3 has 17 residues. CDR3 amino acids: CASSKGQGPHSNQPQHF. CDR3 DNA: TGTGCCAGCAGCAAAGGGCAGGGGCCACATAGCAATCAGCCCCAGCATTTT.

The chain uses TRBV23-1 and TRBJ1-1, with D possibly TRBD1 on 5 matching bases. TRBV23-1 carries the ORF label, with uncertain function. V was clipped by 4 bases and J by 5 bases, with 17 bases between them. The CDR3 spans 15 residues. The CDR3 reads CASSLNRRFWTEAFF. DNA of the CDR3: TGCGCCAGCAGTCTGAACAGGAGATTTTGGACTGAAGCTTTCTTT.

The V call is TRBV5-4, the J call TRBJ2-1; perhaps TRBD2 as D (7 bases). The germline V gene encodes CDR1 SGHNT and CDR2 YYREEE (reference sequence). This CDR3 has 14 amino acids. With 7 bases removed from V and 7 bases from J, the gap between germline ends came to 18 bases. CDR3 nucleotide sequence: TGTGCCAGCCGGGAGAGGGGGGGCCCAAATGAGCAGTTCTTC. Encoded protein: CASRERGGPNEQFF.

Written as DNA, the CDR3 is TGCGCCAGCAGCTCAGGGACAGGCAATCAGCCCCAGCATTTT. Amino acid sequence: CASSSGTGNQPQHF. The gene calls are TRBV5-1 and TRBJ1-5, with TRBD1 matching over 7 bases. V dropped 3 bases and J dropped 2; count of bases not matched to a gene: 2. The CDR3 has 14 residues. Germline V gene sequence: CDR1 SGHRS, CDR2 YFSETQ.

J is TRBJ2-1 and V is TRBV18; 15 nucleotides align to TRBD2. The germline V gene encodes CDR1 KGHSH and CDR2 LQKENI. V trimming: 2 bases; J trimming: 7 bases; junction bases outside the gene matches: 3. There are 16 residues in the CDR3. Written as DNA, the CDR3 is TGTGCCAGCTCACCATTAGGGACTAGCGGGAGGAATGAGCAGTTCTTC. Amino acid sequence: CASSPLGTSGRNEQFF.

This clone was seen only a few times. The V gene is TRBV2, the J gene TRBJ1-1; D gene ambiguous. The CDR3 has 12 amino acids. Germline V CDR1 and CDR2: SNHLY, FYNNEI. Trimming stripped 10 bases from V and 1 base from J, with 10 bases between. CDR3: CATKPGNTEAFF. CDR3 bases: TGTGCCACCAAACCAGGGAACACTGAAGCTTTCTTT. The whole variable domain, remainder taken from reference TRBV2 and TRBJ1-1, is EPEVTQTPSHQVTQMGQEVILRCVPISNHLYFYWYRQILGQKVEFLVSFYNNEISEKSEIFDDQFSVERPDGSNFTLKIRSTKLEDSAMYFCATKPGNTEAFFGQGTRLTVV.

This rearrangement joins TRBV5-6 to TRBJ2-7, with D maybe TRBD1 (5 bases). V was cut by 2 bases and J by 0 bases, with 15 bases left in between. CDR3 length: 16 amino acids. Germline lookup yields CDR1 SGHDT and CDR2 YYEEEE. CDR3: CASSFQGRVSSYEQYF. CDR3 DNA: TGTGCCAGCAGCTTTCAAGGCAGGGTGAGCTCCTACGAGCAGTACTTC. Together with reference TRBV5-6 and TRBJ2-7, the CDR3 gives the full variable domain: DAGVTQSPTHLIKTRGQQVTLRCSPKSGHDTVSWYQQALGQGPQFIFQYYEEEERQRGNFPDRFSGHQFPNYSSELNVNALLLGDSALYLCASSFQGRVSSYEQYFGPGTRLTVT.

V usage is TRBV27 and J usage is TRBJ1-6; TRBD1 aligns across 11 bases. V dropped 6 bases and J dropped 7; count of bases not matched to a gene: 2. Germline-derived CDR1 and CDR2 are MNHEY and SMNVEV (reference sequence). The CDR3 totals 14 residues. This CDR3 reads CASSRDRGNSPLHF. Here the CDR3 DNA reads TGTGCCAGCAGCCGGGACAGGGGGAATTCACCCCTCCACTTT.

This clone was detected only once. This sequence joins TRBV21-1 and TRBJ2-3; the table gives TRBD1 as D, unverified against the DNA. TRBV21-1 is listed as a pseudogene. The CDR3 runs 18 residues. CDR3 sequence (DNA): TGTGCCAGCAGCAAAACCCCTCGACAGGGGGCGAGCACAGATACGCAGTATTTT. It specifies CASSKTPRQGASTDTQYF.

This clone has just one count. The chain links TRBV12-3 or TRBV12-4 to TRBJ2-7; the match to TRBD1 covers 7 bases. The CDR3 has 13 amino acids. Trimming cost V 6 bases and J 3 bases; bases outside gene matches: 5. This CDR3 reads CASRTGPLYEQYF. CDR3 nucleotides: TGTGCCAGCAGGACAGGGCCCCTCTACGAGCAGTACTTC.

This sequence joins TRBV30 and TRBJ2-3; D is ambiguous. The V and J ends lost 2 bases and 2 bases respectively, with 5 bases between them. The CDR3 is 12 residues long. The germline V gene has CDR1 GTSNPN and CDR2 SVGIG (reference sequence). The CDR3 nucleotides are TGTGCCTGGAGTCCCCTCACAGATACGCAGTATTTT. Protein: CAWSPLTDTQYF.

The chain uses TRBV9 and TRBJ2-3; 10 bases fit TRBD2. Germline trimming cut 0 bases from V and 0 bases from J; bases unmatched to any gene: 1. The germline CDR1 and CDR2 sequences are SGDLS and YYNGEE. This CDR3 contains 16 residues. The CDR3 DNA reads as TGTGCCAGCAGCGTAGAAGCGGGAGGGAGCACAGATACGCAGTATTTT. This encodes CASSVEAGGSTDTQYF.

J is TRBJ2-5 and V is TRBV4-1; TRBD1 matches 8 bases. The V segment lost 3 bases and the J segment 7 bases; nucleotides outside the gene matches: 10. Germline V CDR1 and CDR2: MGHRA, YSYEKL. The CDR3 sequence is 15 residues long. CDR3 sequence: CASSQGGRGLGTQYF. Written as DNA, the CDR3 is TGCGCCAGCAGCCAGGGGGGCAGGGGGCTTGGGACCCAGTACTTC.

This clone has just a few counts. The rearrangement joins TRBV7-3 to TRBJ2-1; D is possibly TRBD2 (6 bases). Germline V lookup: CDR1 SGHTA, CDR2 FQGTGA. The length of the CDR3 is 13 residues. The V gene lost 0 bases and the J gene lost 7 bases, with 7 bases spanning the gap. The CDR3 is CASSLTTRNEQFF. CDR3 DNA: TGTGCCAGCAGCTTAACGACTAGGAATGAGCAGTTCTTC.

V is TRBV5-5 and J is TRBJ2-2; maybe TRBD2 (6 bases). Germline V gives CDR1 SGHKS, CDR2 YYEKEE (reference sequence). The CDR3 has 16 amino acids. V dropped 1 base and J dropped 5 bases, with 15 bases sitting between them. CDR3 sequence reads: CASSLMAGGTTGELFF. The CDR3 region has the DNA TGTGCCAGCAGCTTGATGGCTGGGGGGACGACCGGGGAGCTGTTTTTT.

CDR3 loop: CASSLWPNTEAFF. The CDR3 nucleotides are TGTGCCAGCAGTTTGTGGCCAAACACTGAAGCTTTCTTT. The chain carries TRBV12-3 or TRBV12-4 and TRBJ1-1; D remains unclear. V was clipped by 3 bases and J by 2 bases, with 7 bases between them. The CDR3 length is 13 residues.

V usage is TRBV11-2 and J usage is TRBJ1-2, with D possibly matching TRBD1 (6 bases). CDR1 SGHAT and CDR2 FQNNGV come from the germline V gene. V was pared by 1 base and J by 0 bases, with 9 bases between. The CDR3 has 15 amino acids. CDR3: CASSLGGGSNYGYTF. The CDR3 DNA reads TGTGCCAGCAGCTTAGGAGGGGGATCTAACTATGGCTACACCTTC. Filled out from reference TRBV11-2 and TRBJ1-2, the complete variable domain reads EAGVAQSPRYKIIEKRQSVAFWCNPISGHATLYWYQQILGQGPKLLIQFQNNGVVDDSQLPKDRFSAERLKGVDSTLKIQPAKLEDSAVYLCASSLGGGSNYGYTFGSGTRLTVV.

The CDR3 is CASSLTGGVGGYTF. The CDR3 DNA is TGTGCCAGCAGCTTAACCGGGGGAGTTGGTGGCTACACCTTC. The V gene is TRBV7-9, the J gene TRBJ1-2; the D gene is possibly TRBD1 (5 bases). This CDR3 contains 14 residues. Germline-derived CDR1 and CDR2 are SEHNR and FQNEAQ (reference sequence). V shed 2 bases and J shed 7 bases, with 14 bases lying between them.

A note on this clone: The same CDR3 can be traced to other DNA sequences in this sample. CDR3 in amino acids: CASSIGDRGRNTEAFF. DNA for the CDR3: TGTGCCAGTAGTATTGGAGACAGGGGGCGAAACACTGAAGCTTTCTTT. The chain is built from TRBV19 and TRBJ1-1; 10 bases match TRBD1. This CDR3 is 16 amino acids long. V shed 3 bases and J 2 bases; nucleotides not matched to a gene: 6. Germline CDR1 LNHDA, CDR2 SQIVND (reference sequence). Complete variable domain (other parts from reference TRBV19 and TRBJ1-1): DGGITQSPKYLFRKEGQNVTLSCEQNLNHDAMYWYRQDPGQGLRLIYYSQIVNDFQKGDIAEGYSVSREKKESFPLTVTSAQKNPTAFYLCASSIGDRGRNTEAFFGQGTRLTVV.

This clone is a singleton in its sample. The rearrangement joins TRBV2 to TRBJ2-2; D might be TRBD2 (5 bases). The CDR3 runs to 12 residues. V lost 8 bases, J lost 9 bases, and 13 bases lay in between. Looked up from germline, CDR1 is SNHLY and CDR2 is FYNNEI. CDR3 nucleotides: TGTGCCAGCCGGACTGTCCACCGGGAGCTGTTTTTT. Translation gives CASRTVHRELFF.

The V and J genes are TRBV27 and TRBJ2-1; TRBD2 matches 12 bases. Germline V gives CDR1 MNHEY, CDR2 SMNVEV (reference sequence). Trimming removed 5 bases from V and 6 bases from J; junction bases left unmatched: 8. The CDR3 is 16 residues long. The chain's CDR3 is CASSHRTSGASNEQFF. The CDR3 nucleotides read TGTGCCAGCAGTCATAGGACTAGCGGGGCGAGCAATGAGCAGTTCTTC.

The chain carries TRBV9 and TRBJ2-4; 11 nucleotides match TRBD1. CDR3 length: 14 amino acids. Germline CDR1 SGDLS, CDR2 YYNGEE. V shed 3 bases and J 7 bases; nucleotides not matched to a gene: 3. CDR3 protein: CASSAGTGGNIQYF. The CDR3 nucleotides are TGTGCCAGCAGCGCGGGGACAGGGGGGAACATTCAGTACTTC.